The sample holds a few counts of the clone carrying this T cell receptor (beta chain). Its antigen remains unidentified. The record originates from a study of graft-versus-host responses after intestinal transplantation. The V gene's germline CDR1 is SQVTM and CDR2 ANQGSEA. This CDR3 is built from 12 residues. V was clipped by 5 bases and J by 4 bases, with 10 bases between them. Clones were read by immunoSEQ multiplex PCR, and TCRdb kept only the in-frame ones, dropping some. This sample has around 110,000 clones, with over 85% found just once. Specimen: unstimulated CD4+ T cells sorted from spleen or lymph node cells, collected before transplant. This chain links TRBV29-1 with TRBJ2-3; D not certain. This clonotype was sampled from a human donor who was the organ donor for an intestinal transplant. This CDR3 reads CSVSPSADTQYF. CDR3 coding DNA: TGCAGCGTTTCCCCGAGCGCAGATACGCAGTATTTT.